This TCR beta chain was captured in a study of T cell responses to AZD1222 COVID-19 vaccine. Profiled with immunoSEQ multiplex PCR; TCRdb holds only in-frame clones, not every one. This sample has about 140,000 clones, with approximately 88% found just once. There are 16 residues in the CDR3. Germline V gives CDR1 MNHNY, CDR2 SVGAGI (reference sequence). The germline V and J ends were trimmed by 5 bases and 6 bases, with 21 bases remaining between them. General study findings and limits: Epitopes outside B.1.351 and B.1.1.7 mutated regions reportedly drew nearly half of spike TCRs.

On this clone: Its antigen is unknown.

The chain links TRBV6-6 to TRBJ2-3; D not resolved. This material consisted of peripheral blood, taken on day 0 of AZD1222 vaccination. The clonotype was recovered from an adult in good health. Here the CDR3 DNA reads TGTGCCAGCAGTCCCTTCCGGACGGAAGGTCGGGATACGCAGTATTTT. This sequence encodes CASSPFRTEGRDTQYF.